Listed below are T cell receptor beta chains from one sample, sequenced in a study of blood T cell repertoires in COVID-19. Assay: immunoSEQ multiplex PCR; the TCRdb copy retains only in-frame clones and omits some. The table lists 100,000 to 150,000 clones, approximately 83% of them singletons. The source material was peripheral blood. These receptors all come from a man in his forties with active or convalescent COVID-19. The CDR3 runs from the conserved cysteine through the conserved F or W. D genes are given only for firm matches. Clone size appears in some rows only: once, few, many, or a class for an expanded clone.

V,J,D,size,CDR3,DNA
TRBV19,TRBJ2-1,.,.,CASSIDPDRVATSYNEQFF,TGTGCCAGTAGTATAGATCCCGACCGGGTGGCCACTTCCTACAATGAGCAGTTCTTC
TRBV6-5,TRBJ1-1,.,.,CASSYSGHGSAFF,TGTGCCAGCAGTTACTCGGGACATGGATCAGCTTTCTTT
TRBV12-1,TRBJ2-3,.,few,CASSLCSTDTQYF,TGTGCCAGCAGCCTATGTAGCACAGATACGCAGTATTTT
TRBV10-2,TRBJ1-6,TRBD1,.,CASSELRTGTTSYNSPLHF,TGCGCCAGCAGTGAGTTAAGGACAGGGACGACCTCTTATAATTCACCCCTCCACTTT
TRBV3-1/TRBV3-2,TRBJ2-1,TRBD1,.,CASSPWDRGTRMQFF,TGTGCCAGCAGCCCCTGGGACAGGGGCACTCGTATGCAGTTCTTC
TRBV10-3,TRBJ2-7,.,.,CAISESSYEQYF,TGTGCCATCAGTGAGTCGAGCTACGAGCAGTACTTC
TRBV19,TRBJ2-5,TRBD2,.,CASSVSTASGVKTQYF,TGTGCCAGTAGTGTCTCGACGGCTAGCGGGGTGAAGACCCAGTACTTC
TRBV2,TRBJ2-3,TRBD2,.,CASRRLAGVGDTQYF,TGTGCCAGCAGAAGACTAGCGGGGGTCGGAGATACGCAGTATTTT
TRBV21-1,TRBJ1-3,.,once,CASREGSGNTIYF,TGTGCCAGCAGGGAGGGCTCTGGAAACACCATATATTTT
TRBV11-1,TRBJ2-1,TRBD2,few,CASSLGLAGVNEQFF,TGTGCCAGCAGCCTTGGACTAGCGGGGGTTAATGAGCAGTTCTTC
TRBV29-1,TRBJ2-6,.,once,CSVGGEANVLTF,TGCAGCGTTGGGGGAGAGGCCAACGTCCTGACTTTC
TRBV18,TRBJ1-1,.,.,CASSQIDTIGSTEAFF,TGTGCCAGCTCACAAATAGACACGATTGGGTCCACTGAAGCTTTCTTT
TRBV2,TRBJ1-1,TRBD1,.,CASSEAPGGRTEAFF,TGTGCCAGCAGTGAAGCGCCAGGGGGCAGGACTGAAGCTTTCTTT
TRBV20-1,TRBJ1-2,.,few,CSARDSYGYTF,TGCAGTGCTAGAGACAGCTATGGCTACACCTTC
TRBV4-3,TRBJ1-2,.,.,CASSQGRGATYGYTF,TGCGCCAGCAGCCAAGGGCGGGGGGCGACCTATGGCTACACCTTC
TRBV5-1,TRBJ1-6,.,.,CASSPTASLSSPLHF,TGCGCCAGCAGCCCCACTGCCTCCCTGAGCTCACCCCTCCACTTT
TRBV6-5,TRBJ1-3,TRBD1,.,CASSPGTGGNTIYF,TGTGCCAGCAGTCCCGGGACAGGAGGAAACACCATATATTTT
TRBV12-3/TRBV12-4,TRBJ2-1,TRBD2,.,CASRLAGGGEQFF,TGTGCCAGCAGACTAGCGGGGGGCGGCGAGCAGTTCTTC
TRBV7-6,TRBJ2-7,TRBD2,.,CASSQLEGEREGEQYF,TGTGCCAGCAGCCAACTCGAGGGGGAGCGGGAGGGAGAGCAGTACTTC
TRBV27,TRBJ1-6,TRBD1,.,CASSFRRDRGLEPSYNSPLHF,TGTGCCAGCAGTTTTCGCCGGGACAGGGGCTTAGAACCCTCCTATAATTCACCCCTCCACTTT
TRBV7-2,TRBJ2-7,.,once,CASSQRGAEQYF,TGTGCCAGCAGCCAACGGGGAGCCGAGCAGTACTTC
TRBV7-2,TRBJ1-4,.,.,CASSQTATNEKLFF,TGTGCCAGCAGCCAGACAGCAACTAATGAAAAACTGTTTTTT
TRBV14,TRBJ2-3,.,.,CASSQVYRSDTQYF,TGTGCCAGCAGCCAAGTTTACCGGTCGGATACGCAGTATTTT
TRBV12-3/TRBV12-4,TRBJ1-1,.,.,CASSLNPRGAFF,TGTGCCAGCAGTTTAAATCCCAGGGGCGCTTTCTTT
TRBV5-1,TRBJ1-6,.,.,CASSLAVRQNSPLHF,TGCGCCAGCAGCTTGGCCGTGAGACAGAATTCACCCCTCCACTTT
TRBV5-7,TRBJ1-6,TRBD1,.,CASSLTGENSPLHF,TGTGCCAGCAGTTTGACAGGGGAAAATTCACCCCTCCACTTT
TRBV27,TRBJ2-5,TRBD1,.,CASSHLLRQGRQETQYF,TGTGCCAGCAGCCACCTCCTCCGACAGGGTCGTCAAGAGACCCAGTACTTC
TRBV19,TRBJ1-4,TRBD1,.,CASSDRGGGEKLFF,TGTGCCAGTAGTGACCGAGGGGGCGGTGAAAAACTGTTTTTT
TRBV4-1,TRBJ1-6,TRBD1,.,CASSQEVRRGVNNSPLHF,TGCGCCAGCAGCCAAGAAGTTCGCAGGGGGGTAAACAATTCACCCCTCCACTTT
TRBV13,TRBJ1-1,.,.,CASRSGVNTEAFF,TGTGCCAGCAGATCGGGGGTGAACACTGAAGCTTTCTTT
TRBV27,TRBJ2-5,TRBD1,once,CASSVGRGRLETQYF,TGTGCCAGCAGTGTGGGCAGGGGGCGCCTAGAGACCCAGTACTTC